One and the same sample provided the 15 T cell receptor beta chains below, sequenced in a study of PD-L1 blockade in urothelial cancer. Time point given: pretreatment peripheral blood. The data were produced by immunoSEQ multiplex PCR, yet TCRdb's version contains in-frame clones alone and is incomplete. The sample lists tens of thousands of clones, 84% seen once, with 9.2% in the top ten. The material sequenced was PBMCs, taken around atezolizumab (anti-PD-L1) treatment. The source is a woman in her 70s with urothelial cancer.

The table lists this clone with a count of one. The chain is built from TRBV13 and TRBJ2-1; no definite D call. This CDR3 has 15 residues. Germline CDR1 and CDR2: PRHDT and FYEKMQ (reference sequence). The V gene lost 1 base and the J gene lost 4 bases, with 11 bases spanning the gap. The CDR3 spells CASSLEGWAYNEQFF. CDR3 nucleotides: TGTGCCAGCAGCTTAGAAGGTTGGGCTTACAATGAGCAGTTCTTC.

This chain links TRBV18 with TRBJ1-1; TRBD1 matches at 7 bases. Germline V gene data show CDR1 as KGHSH and CDR2 as LQKENI. Trimming cost V 3 bases and J 0 bases; bases outside gene matches: 13. This CDR3 contains 18 residues. The CDR3 sequence is CASSPLPGQRPMNTEAFF. The CDR3 region has the DNA TGTGCCAGCTCACCGCTCCCGGGACAGAGGCCCATGAACACTGAAGCTTTCTTT.

The V gene is TRBV13, the J gene TRBJ2-2, with D unresolved. The CDR3 contains 11 residues. V was trimmed by 5 bases and J by 8 bases, leaving 6 bases between them. Germline assignment: CDR1 PRHDT and CDR2 FYEKMQ (reference sequence). This chain's CDR3 is CASSVTGELFF. The DNA for the CDR3 is TGTGCCAGCAGCGTCACAGGGGAGCTGTTTTTT.

This rearrangement joins TRBV28 to TRBJ1-2; tentative D call: TRBD1 (6 bases). V was clipped by 2 bases and J by 4 bases, with 8 bases between them. Germline V lookup: CDR1 MDHEN, CDR2 SYDVKM. The CDR3 contains 13 residues. In DNA form, the CDR3 reads TGTGCCAGCAGTTTAGGACAGCTCTATGGCTACACCTTC. Translation gives CASSLGQLYGYTF.

The genes are TRBV9 and TRBJ1-1; tentatively, D is TRBD1 (5 bases). The germline CDR1 and CDR2 sequences are SGDLS and YYNGEE. With 0 bases removed from V and 3 bases from J, the gap between germline ends came to 12 bases. This CDR3 is built from 15 residues. The CDR3 DNA reads as TGTGCCAGCAGCGTAGGTAGCAGGGAGGACACTGAAGCTTTCTTT. This sequence encodes CASSVGSREDTEAFF. The whole variable domain, remainder taken from reference TRBV9 and TRBJ1-1, is DSGVTQTPKHLITATGQRVTLRCSPRSGDLSVYWYQQSLDQGLQFLIQYYNGEERAKGNILERFSAQQFPDLHSELNLSSLELGDSALYFCASSVGSREDTEAFFGQGTRLTVV.

The chain employs TRBV15 and TRBJ1-6; no definite D call. The CDR3 has 14 residues. CDR1 and CDR2 (germline): LNHNV, YYDKDF (reference sequence). Between the trimmed V and J ends, which lost 0 bases and 12 bases, there was a span of 12 bases. The CDR3 DNA sequence: TGTGCCACCAGCAGAGATGAGACCCCGGGACCCCTCCACTTT. Translating it yields CATSRDETPGPLHF. The whole variable domain, filled in from reference TRBV15 and TRBJ1-6, reads DAMVIQNPRYQVTQFGKPVTLSCSQTLNHNVMYWYQQKSSQAPKLLFHYYDKDFNNEADTPDNFQSRRPNTSFCFLDIRSPGLGDTAMYLCATSRDETPGPLHFGNGTRLTVT.

The chain couples TRBV10-3 to TRBJ2-1; TRBD1 matches 10 bases. V trimming: 6 bases; J trimming: 5 bases; junction bases outside the gene matches: 4. Germline V gene data show CDR1 as ENHRY and CDR2 as SYGVKD. This CDR3 is 14 amino acids long. CDR3 in amino acids: CAIRQDRGDNEQFF. As DNA, the CDR3 is TGTGCCATCAGGCAGGACAGGGGGGACAATGAGCAGTTCTTC.

V is TRBV5-6 and J is TRBJ1-1; no definite D call. With 0 bases removed from V and 5 bases from J, the gap between germline ends came to 17 bases. The CDR3 has 16 residues. CDR1 SGHDT and CDR2 YYEEEE come from the germline V gene. CDR3: CASSLVRSRRETEAFF. The CDR3 bases are TGTGCCAGCAGCTTGGTACGTAGTAGGAGGGAAACTGAAGCTTTCTTT.

The V gene is TRBV27, the J gene TRBJ1-2, with 7 bases identical to TRBD1. Germline V gene lookup returns CDR1 MNHEY and CDR2 SMNVEV (reference sequence). V trimming: 4 bases; J trimming: 4 bases; junction bases outside the gene matches: 15. CDR3 length: 17 residues. The CDR3 nucleotides are TGTGCCAGCAGTTCCCGACAGGGAGCAGCTTGGGGCTATGGCTACACCTTC. It codes for CASSSRQGAAWGYGYTF.

As for this clone: This same CDR3 is encoded by further DNA sequences in the sample. The V and J genes are TRBV4-1 and TRBJ2-3, with 9 bases identical to TRBD1. The CDR3 loop spans 16 amino acids. J lost 3 bases, V lost 0 bases, and 4 bases had no gene match. Germline V gene data show CDR1 as MGHRA and CDR2 as YSYEKL. The chain's CDR3 is CASSQEQGARTDTQYF. The CDR3, as DNA: TGCGCCAGCAGCCAAGAACAGGGGGCGCGAACAGATACGCAGTATTTT.

The CDR3 loop is CASSLMGAGVPGANVLTF. DNA for the CDR3: TGTGCCAGCAGCTTAATGGGTGCGGGGGTTCCTGGGGCCAACGTCCTGACTTTC. The chain has TRBV7-2 and TRBJ2-6, with 7 bases fitting TRBD2. Germline CDR1 and CDR2: SGHTA and FQGNSA. V trimming: 2 bases; J trimming: 2 bases; junction bases outside the gene matches: 9. The CDR3 consists of 18 residues.

CDR3 sequence (DNA): TGCGCCAGCAGCTTACCCCGTGGCGGGTTTGACTATGGCTACACCTTC. This translates into CASSLPRGGFDYGYTF. This rearrangement joins TRBV5-1 to TRBJ1-2; D call uncertain. Trimming took off 2 bases at V and 3 bases at J, with 17 bases between the two ends. Germline values: CDR1 SGHRS, CDR2 YFSETQ. The CDR3 has 16 amino acids.

The chain joins TRBV29-1 to TRBJ1-5; a possible D gene is TRBD1 (5 bases). The CDR3 has 13 residues. The germline gives CDR1 SQVTM, CDR2 ANQGSEA. V was trimmed by 4 bases and J by 3 bases, leaving 10 bases between them. CDR3 protein: CSVVEGANQPQHF. The CDR3 coding sequence is TGCAGCGTTGTGGAAGGGGCCAATCAGCCCCAGCATTTT.

The chain recombines TRBV10-3 with TRBJ1-4; the D gene is possibly TRBD1 (6 bases). Trimming stripped 6 bases from V and 8 bases from J, with 7 bases between. This CDR3 has 11 amino acids. Germline values: CDR1 ENHRY, CDR2 SYGVKD. Here the CDR3 DNA reads TGTGCCATCAGGGACAGCGAAAAACTGTTTTTT. Translating it yields CAIRDSEKLFF.

There are a few counts of this clone. This chain uses TRBV15 with TRBJ1-2; 7 bases match TRBD1. The CDR3 consists of 15 residues. V was clipped by 5 bases and J by 4 bases; unmatched bases: 10. Germline CDR1 is LNHNV and CDR2 is YYDKDF (reference sequence). CDR3 in amino acids: CATSSRGGAGYGYTF. Written as DNA, the CDR3 is TGTGCCACCAGCTCGCGAGGGGGCGCGGGCTATGGCTACACCTTC.